The clone carrying this T cell receptor beta chain showed up many times. This sample stems from a study of T cells after yellow fever vaccination. There are 14 residues in the CDR3. The V and J ends lost 6 bases and 4 bases respectively, with 16 bases between them. Germline V lookup: CDR1 SGHDT, CDR2 YYEEEE. TCRdb used MiXCR to reprocess the 5' RACE reads, holding one entry per CDR3 protein. The table has 35,000 to 55,000 distinct CDR3 sequences, 5% to 8% seen once. This clonotype was obtained from a man aged 30 to 45 who received the YFV17D yellow fever vaccine. The specimen was PBMCs, either bulk or a sorted T-cell subset (CD4+, CD8+, memory, or dextramer-sorted; not recorded which), collected 45 days after the yellow fever booster vaccination. The chain employs TRBV5-6 and TRBJ1-2, with a weak D call TRBD1 (5 bases). For the CDR3, the DNA is TGTGCCAGCAACCGAAATATCCAGGGCTATGGCTACACCTTC. Residues: CASNRNIQGYGYTF.